Shown below are 2 T cell receptor beta chains from a single sample sequenced in a study of regulatory T cells in long-lasting Graves disease. Time point: persistent/refractory GD, antithyroid drugs over 5 years with positive TRAb. From RNA extracted from PBMCs, the TCR library was made. Combining iRepertoire HTBI primers with Arm-PCR of CDR3 regions, the authors built TCR beta libraries. TCRdb recomputed calls from the multiplex PCR reads with MiXCR, one row per CDR3 protein. The table has hundreds of thousands of distinct CDR3 sequences, about 32% seen once; the top ten hold roughly 46%. The specimen comprised peripheral blood mononuclear cells (PBMCs), sampled when the disease was refractory, from a patient treated with antithyroid drugs. The receptors come from a female donor with Graves disease.

This clonotype was found a few times. The chain recombines TRBV7-9 with TRBJ1-5; 9 positions agree with TRBD1. CDR3 length: 16 residues. Germline V gene data show CDR1 as SEHNR and CDR2 as FQNEAQ (reference sequence). Losses at the gene ends were 4 bases for V and 3 bases for J; bases not matched to a gene: 7. This CDR3 is CASSSGDRASNQPQHF. The DNA of the CDR3 is TGTGCCAGCAGCTCGGGGGACAGGGCTTCCAATCAGCCCCAGCATTTT.

CDR3 sequence: CASSQEVLRAGGEQYF. In DNA, the CDR3 is TGTGCCAGCAGCCAAGAGGTTTTGAGAGCGGGGGGCGAGCAGTACTTC. The J gene is TRBJ2-7, the V gene TRBV3-1; 9 nucleotides align to TRBD2. This CDR3 region has 16 residues. Trimming removed 0 bases from V and 6 bases from J; junction bases left unmatched: 9. Looked up from germline, CDR1 is LGHDT and CDR2 is YNNKEL (reference sequence).